This TCR beta chain was profiled in a study of blood T cell repertoires in COVID-19. Study-level background: Samples came from the United States, Italy and Spain, spanning acute and convalescent COVID-19. From T cells, B-cell-depleted T cells, or PBMCs came the material, which was cDNA or gDNA.

The protocol was immunoSEQ multiplex PCR, while the TCRdb copy is restricted to in-frame clones and leaves out a portion. The sample consists of around 700,000 clones, just under 90% of them appearing once. The material sequenced was peripheral blood. The clonotype originates from a woman aged 18-30 years with acute or convalescent COVID-19.

The CDR3 is CASGSSTGVKTEAFF. The CDR3 coding sequence is TGTGCTAGTGGTTCCTCGACAGGGGTCAAAACTGAAGCTTTCTTT. V usage is TRBV12-5 and J usage is TRBJ1-1, with 8 bases identical to TRBD1. Trimming cost V 4 bases and J 5 bases; bases outside gene matches: 9. Germline lookup yields CDR1 LGHNT and CDR2 FRNRAP. CDR3 length equals 15 residues.